The 24 T cell receptor beta chains given below trace back to one sample, sequenced in a study of T cell changes during pregnancy in multiple sclerosis (dated by TCRdb to the late 2010s). The library was generated by the immunoSEQ multiplex PCR assay. The clones in this table, taken by TCRdb from immuneACCESS, are in-frame only. Not every clone is retained; where verified, under half of the shortfall comes from an unresolved V gene, and the cause of the rest is unknown. Counted in this sample were approximately 45,000 clones; roughly 90% of them appeared once. The ten top clones hold 2.9% of the sample. Sequenced material: CD8+ T cells from peripheral blood mononuclear cells, taken in the second trimester of pregnancy. These receptors originate from a female donor with multiple sclerosis, enrolled in a pregnancy study.

The genes are TRBV9 and TRBJ1-2; 12 bases agree with TRBD1. In germline, CDR1 is SGDLS, CDR2 YYNGEE. The CDR3 is 15 amino acids. The junction had 7 bases not matched to a gene; V was cut back by 2 bases and J by 8 bases. CDR3 amino acids: CASSVAGTGGPGYTF. CDR3 in DNA: TGTGCCAGCAGCGTCGCCGGGACAGGGGGCCCCGGCTACACCTTC.

The genes are TRBV7-8 and TRBJ1-1; a weak D match, TRBD1 (6 bases). Germline lookup yields CDR1 SGHVS and CDR2 FQNEAQ. V lost 5 bases, J lost 4 bases, and 14 bases lay in between. This CDR3 has 14 amino acids. CDR3 sequence: CASSLGGGTTEAFF. The CDR3 DNA sequence: TGTGCCAGCAGCCTTGGGGGCGGCACCACTGAAGCTTTCTTT.

This chain joins TRBV4-1 and TRBJ2-5; 11 positions agree with TRBD1. The end of the DNA is better explained by TRBJ2-7, so the J call may be wrong. The CDR3 runs 15 residues. Per germline, CDR1 MGHRA and CDR2 YSYEKL. The CDR3 DNA follows: TGCGCCAGCAGCCAAGACCGGACAGGGGGCCACGAGCAGTACTTC. As protein: CASSQDRTGGHEQYF.

This rearrangement joins TRBV6-4 to TRBJ2-3, with 8 bases aligning to TRBD2. CDR1 and CDR2 from the germline V gene are MRHNA and SNTAGT. CDR3 size: 15 residues. Unmatched junction bases numbered 6, after V lost 0 bases and J lost 7 bases. CDR3 nucleotide sequence: TGTGCCAGCAGTGACTCCGGGGGGGGAACAAATACGCAGTATTTT. Encoded protein: CASSDSGGGTNTQYF.

J is TRBJ1-2 and V is TRBV9; 7 positions match TRBD1. The V segment lost 4 bases and the J segment 7 bases; nucleotides outside the gene matches: 7. The CDR3 covers 13 residues. Germline V gene data show CDR1 as SGDLS and CDR2 as YYNGEE. The DNA of the CDR3 is TGTGCCAGCAGCCAGGGACAGAATATTGGCTACACCTTC. Translation: CASSQGQNIGYTF.

This chain joins TRBV5-6 and TRBJ2-7; D gene uncertain. The CDR3 runs 14 residues. Germline CDR1 and CDR2: SGHDT and YYEEEE. V lost 0 bases and J lost 3, with 10 bases in between. The DNA for the CDR3 is TGTGCCAGCAGCTTGGGTGGCAGTTACTACGAGCAGTACTTC. Encoded protein: CASSLGGSYYEQYF.

The chain carries TRBV9 and TRBJ2-2; 7 bases match TRBD2. The germline V gene encodes CDR1 SGDLS and CDR2 YYNGEE. V shed 3 bases and J 2 bases; nucleotides not matched to a gene: 4. This CDR3 contains 15 residues. The chain's CDR3 is CASSDGGSNTGELFF. The CDR3 region has the DNA TGTGCCAGCAGCGACGGGGGGTCCAACACCGGGGAGCTGTTTTTT.

The chain employs TRBV6-6 and TRBJ2-3, with TRBD2 identical over 11 bases. Unmatched junction bases numbered 10, after V lost 6 bases and J lost 5 bases. The CDR3 has 16 amino acids. In germline, CDR1 is MNHNY, CDR2 SVGAGI (reference sequence). The CDR3 DNA follows: TGTGCCAGCAGGTGGATAGCGGGGGGGCAGGGAGATACGCAGTATTTT. Translating gives CASRWIAGGQGDTQYF.

The CDR3 DNA sequence: TGTGCCAGCAGAGACAGGGAAGGCATGAACACTGAAGCTTTCTTT. It encodes CASRDREGMNTEAFF. J is TRBJ1-1 and V is TRBV7-2; 7 bases line up with TRBD1. Germline CDR1 reads SGHTA; CDR2 reads FQGNSA. Trimming at V came to 6 bases and at J to 0 bases, leaving 7 bases not matched to a gene. CDR3 length equals 15 residues.

The V and J genes are TRBV21-1 and TRBJ2-1; the table's D call, TRBD2, was not checked against the DNA. TRBV21-1 is given as a pseudogene. The CDR3 is made up of 17 amino acids. The CDR3 coding sequence is TGTGCCAGCAGGAACCGGAGCGACTCACCCCAATTGAATGAGCAGTTCTTC. Translating gives CASRNRSDSPQLNEQFF.

The chain combines TRBV4-3 with TRBJ1-2; D is ambiguous. The CDR3 covers 15 residues. V was cut by 1 base and J by 2 bases, with 11 bases left in between. Germline lookup yields CDR1 LGHNA and CDR2 YSLEER. The CDR3 nucleotides are TGCGCCAGCAGCCAAGTATTCCCGCAGAACTATGGCTACACCTTC. Translation: CASSQVFPQNYGYTF.

The chain links TRBV11-2 to TRBJ2-1; D gene ambiguous. Germline V gives CDR1 SGHAT, CDR2 FQNNGV. This CDR3 comprises 11 residues. The ends were cut back, 5 bases at V and 8 bases at J, with 7 bases in the middle. CDR3 sequence (DNA): TGTGCCAGCAGCCCTCTATATGAGCAGTTCTTC. This encodes CASSPLYEQFF. The entire variable domain, with the rest obtained from reference TRBV11-2 and TRBJ2-1, is as follows: EAGVAQSPRYKIIEKRQSVAFWCNPISGHATLYWYQQILGQGPKLLIQFQNNGVVDDSQLPKDRFSAERLKGVDSTLKIQPAKLEDSAVYLCASSPLYEQFFGPGTRLTVL.

This chain uses TRBV6-5 with TRBJ2-3; 8 bases map to TRBD2. The CDR3 has 14 residues. Germline trimming cut 4 bases from V and 5 bases from J; bases unmatched to any gene: 5. Germline CDR1 MNHEY, CDR2 SVGAGI. The CDR3 region has the DNA TGTGCCAGCAGTTTTCGGGGGGGCCAAGATACGCAGTATTTT. This sequence encodes CASSFRGGQDTQYF.

The chain joins TRBV12-2 to TRBJ2-5; TRBD1 is taken as the D call from the table, unchecked against the DNA. TRBV12-2 corresponds to a pseudogene. The CDR3 contains 16 residues. DNA for the CDR3: TGTGCAAGTCGCTTGGTTGCAGGGTCGGTAGCAGAGACCCAGTACTTC. Translation gives CASRLVAGSVAETQYF.

J is TRBJ2-1 and V is TRBV4-1, with 8 bases matching TRBD2. The V and J ends lost 0 bases and 8 bases, in that order; junction bases with no gene match: 6. The CDR3 runs to 15 residues. Germline loops: CDR1 MGHRA, CDR2 YSYEKL. The chain's CDR3 is CASSQEPGGPDEQFF. CDR3 bases: TGCGCCAGCAGCCAAGAACCGGGGGGGCCGGATGAGCAGTTCTTC.

The genes are TRBV20-1 and TRBJ1-2; D not certain. CDR1 is DFQATT, CDR2 SNEGSKA, per germline (reference sequence). This CDR3 contains 10 residues. V was trimmed by 3 bases and J by 7 bases, leaving 6 bases between them. The CDR3 DNA reads TGCAGTGCTAGCCCAATTGGCTACACCTTC. Its protein product is CSASPIGYTF.

The V gene is TRBV2, the J gene TRBJ2-4; TRBD1 matches 8 bases. The CDR3 contains 16 residues. The V gene's germline CDR1 is SNHLY and CDR2 FYNNEI. After removal of 6 bases from V and 4 bases from J, the junction contained 11 bases not matched to a gene. DNA of the CDR3: TGTGCCAGCAGACCGGGACAGGAAAGTCGTAAAAACATTCAGTACTTC. This sequence encodes CASRPGQESRKNIQYF.

The genes are TRBV4-1 and TRBJ2-7, with 11 bases identical to TRBD2. Trimming cost V 2 bases and J 2 bases; bases outside gene matches: 2. This CDR3 is built from 15 residues. The germline gives CDR1 MGHRA, CDR2 YSYEKL. The CDR3 DNA reads TGCGCCAGCAGCCAAATAGCGGGGGGGACCTACGAGCAGTACTTC. Its translation: CASSQIAGGTYEQYF.

The chain uses TRBV4-1 and TRBJ1-1, with unresolved D. CDR3 size: 17 residues. Trimming shortened V by 0 bases and J by 5 bases, and 19 bases separated the two germline ends. Germline loops: CDR1 MGHRA, CDR2 YSYEKL. The DNA for the CDR3 is TGCGCCAGCAGCCAAGATTGGGGAGCCGAGGGTATAACTGAAGCTTTCTTT. This sequence encodes CASSQDWGAEGITEAFF.

V usage is TRBV4-1 and J usage is TRBJ1-2, with 8 bases aligning to TRBD1. The CDR3 runs to 14 residues. The V gene end was trimmed by 1 base and the J gene end by 6 bases; junction bases not matched to a gene: 4. In germline, CDR1 is MGHRA, CDR2 YSYEKL. CDR3 region: CASSQVDREHGYTF. In DNA, the CDR3 is TGCGCCAGCAGCCAAGTGGACAGGGAACATGGCTACACCTTC.

The chain joins TRBV9 to TRBJ1-1, with a tentative D call TRBD1 (5 bases). The V end was cut by 4 bases, the J end by 4 bases, with 23 bases between. Per germline, CDR1 SGDLS and CDR2 YYNGEE. This CDR3 has 17 residues. CDR3 nucleotide sequence: TGTGCCAGCAGCCCAAGCGGGGGTGTGGGAAGTGGCACTGAAGCTTTCTTT. Translated: CASSPSGGVGSGTEAFF.

The chain is built from TRBV18 and TRBJ2-3; 8 nucleotides match TRBD1. The CDR3 runs 15 residues. The germline gives CDR1 KGHSH, CDR2 LQKENI. V was pared by 2 bases and J by 0 bases, with 1 base of the junction left unmatched. In DNA form, the CDR3 reads TGTGCCAGCTCACCAGGACAGGGAAGCACAGATACGCAGTATTTT. This encodes CASSPGQGSTDTQYF.

The DNA for the CDR3 is TGCGCCAGCAGCCAGGACCCTAGCGGGGGGGCAGGAGATACGCAGTATTTT. Protein: CASSQDPSGGAGDTQYF. The rearrangement uses TRBV4-1 and TRBJ2-3; TRBD2 matches at 12 bases. Trimming took 3 bases from V and 5 from J; bases not matched to a gene: 9. Germline CDR1 and CDR2: MGHRA and YSYEKL. CDR3 length: 17 residues.

This chain uses TRBV5-6 with TRBJ1-2; TRBD1 agrees at 8 bases. Germline V CDR1 and CDR2: SGHDT, YYEEEE. J lost 2 bases, V lost 4 bases, and 7 bases had no gene match. The CDR3 spans 15 residues. The CDR3 region is CASSPTRQGNYGYTF. In DNA form, the CDR3 reads TGTGCCAGCAGCCCCACGAGACAGGGGAACTATGGCTACACCTTC. The variable domain in full, completed from reference TRBV5-6 and TRBJ1-2, reads DAGVTQSPTHLIKTRGQQVTLRCSPKSGHDTVSWYQQALGQGPQFIFQYYEEEERQRGNFPDRFSGHQFPNYSSELNVNALLLGDSALYLCASSPTRQGNYGYTFGSGTRLTVV.